A single sample gave rise to the 32 T cell receptor beta chains below, sequenced in a study of blood T cell repertoires in COVID-19. Sequencing used immunoSEQ multiplex PCR; TCRdb keeps in-frame clones, though not all of them. The sample has around 70,000 clones, around 83% seen once. The sample comprised peripheral blood. These TCRs come from a man aged 80 or over with acute or convalescent COVID-19.

This chain connects TRBV28 to TRBJ2-2, with D possibly being TRBD1 (7 bases). Trimming shortened V by 6 bases and J by 4 bases, and 12 bases separated the two germline ends. The CDR3 sequence is 14 residues long. Germline V gene data show CDR1 as MDHEN and CDR2 as SYDVKM. The CDR3 region is CASRGGQTTGELFF. In DNA form, the CDR3 reads TGTGCCAGCAGGGGGGGACAGACCACCGGGGAGCTGTTTTTT.

This clone was observed a few times. Written as DNA, the CDR3 is TGTGCCAGCAGCCGCGAGACAGGGGTGATCTACGAGCAGTACTTC. Amino acids: CASSRETGVIYEQYF. The chain uses TRBV3-1 (or the pseudogene TRBV3-2) and TRBJ2-7, with 8 positions matching TRBD1. V dropped 4 bases and J dropped 3; count of bases not matched to a gene: 8. The CDR3 extends over 15 amino acids. Germline-derived CDR1 and CDR2 are LGHDT and YNNKEL (reference sequence).

This chain connects TRBV6-5 to TRBJ1-5; tentatively, D is TRBD1 (6 bases). Germline V CDR1 and CDR2: MNHEY, SVGAGI. CDR3 length: 14 amino acids. V was cut by 6 bases and J by 3 bases, with 12 bases left in between. For the CDR3, the DNA is TGTGCCAGCAGCCTTGACAGGTTCAATCAGCCCCAGCATTTT. The encoded protein is CASSLDRFNQPQHF.

This clone has a single count. The chain links TRBV3-1 (or the pseudogene TRBV3-2) to TRBJ1-1; a possible D gene is TRBD1 (5 bases). V was cut by 3 bases and J by 1 base, with 9 bases left in between. The CDR3 has 14 amino acids. Per germline, CDR1 LGHDT and CDR2 YNNKEL (reference sequence). This CDR3 is CASSHSDRNTEAFF. In DNA, the CDR3 is TGTGCCAGCAGCCACTCCGACAGGAACACTGAAGCTTTCTTT.

J is TRBJ1-1 and V is TRBV29-1; the match to TRBD1 covers 8 bases. The CDR3 is 12 amino acids. The ends lost 6 bases at V and 3 bases at J; junction bases unmatched: 3. The germline V gene has CDR1 SQVTM and CDR2 ANQGSEA. Here the CDR3 reads CSVRQGYTEAFF. In DNA, the CDR3 is TGCAGCGTACGACAGGGGTACACTGAAGCTTTCTTT.

This chain uses TRBV7-3 with TRBJ2-2, with D unclear. V lost 2 bases and J 0 bases, leaving 10 bases between the germline ends. CDR1 and CDR2 from the germline V gene are SGHTA and FQGTGA. The CDR3 is made up of 16 amino acids. The CDR3: CASSLETPANTGELFF. The CDR3 DNA reads as TGTGCCAGCAGCTTAGAGACTCCAGCGAACACCGGGGAGCTGTTTTTT.

The chain couples TRBV7-8 to TRBJ2-1, with TRBD1 as a possible D gene (5 bases). The CDR3 runs 13 residues. V dropped 5 bases and J dropped 8 bases, with 13 bases sitting between them. Germline V CDR1 and CDR2: SGHVS, FQNEAQ. The CDR3 coding sequence is TGTGCCAGCAGCCCCAGGGTACTCGATGAGCAGTTCTTC. This encodes CASSPRVLDEQFF.

This chain links TRBV18 with TRBJ1-2; 8 positions match TRBD1. Germline loops: CDR1 KGHSH, CDR2 LQKENI. The CDR3 runs to 14 residues. V lost 5 bases to trimming and J lost 8 bases; unmatched junction nucleotides: 10. The DNA of the CDR3 is TGTGCCAGCTCAACCGACAGGGGTCTAGACGGCTACACCTTC. The encoded protein is CASSTDRGLDGYTF.

V gene TRBV6-6 combines with J gene TRBJ1-5; the D gene is possibly TRBD1 (5 bases). Trimming removed 10 bases from V and 3 bases from J, with 16 bases in between. Looked up from germline, CDR1 is MNHNY and CDR2 is SVGAGI (reference sequence). The CDR3 is 14 residues long. The CDR3 loop reads CATGGAGTNQPQHF. The CDR3 nucleotides read TGTGCCACCGGAGGGGCAGGGACCAATCAGCCCCAGCATTTT.

The V and J genes are TRBV24-1 and TRBJ2-4, with 8 positions matching TRBD1. This CDR3 has 16 amino acids. Germline V gene lookup returns CDR1 KGHDR and CDR2 SFDVKD. With V trimmed by 2 bases and J by 2 bases, 4 bases remained unmatched. This CDR3 reads CATSDSGGAPKNIQYF. The CDR3 region has the DNA TGTGCCACCAGTGATTCAGGGGGCGCCCCCAAAAACATTCAGTACTTC.

The rearrangement uses TRBV3-1 (or the pseudogene TRBV3-2) and TRBJ2-4, with 7 positions matching TRBD2. Germline CDR1 and CDR2: LGHDT and YNNKEL (reference sequence). After removal of 1 base from V and 3 bases from J, the junction contained 6 bases not matched to a gene. The CDR3 extends over 16 amino acids. The CDR3 bases are TGTGCCAGCAGCCAAGTAACGGGAGGCTTCAAAAACATTCAGTACTTC. This encodes CASSQVTGGFKNIQYF.

The chain has TRBV11-2 and TRBJ2-7; TRBD1 might be the D (5 bases). The CDR3 is 14 residues long. Germline V gives CDR1 SGHAT, CDR2 FQNNGV. The V end was cut by 5 bases, the J end by 6 bases, with 17 bases between. The CDR3 bases are TGTGCCAGCAGCGCTATGGTGGACACAGGCGAGCAGTACTTC. As protein: CASSAMVDTGEQYF.

The rearrangement links TRBV19 to TRBJ1-5; no clear D gene. Germline loops: CDR1 LNHDA, CDR2 SQIVND (reference sequence). V lost 9 bases and J lost 2, with 14 bases in between. This CDR3 contains 14 residues. CDR3 nucleotide sequence: TGTGCCAGCACAGTTACCGTTGGCAATCAGCCCCAGCATTTT. Translated, it gives CASTVTVGNQPQHF.

This clone has a single count. The chain joins TRBV28 to TRBJ2-6; 7 bases line up with TRBD1. V shed 2 bases, J shed 2 bases, and the junction held 15 bases outside the gene matches. The CDR3 runs to 20 residues. Germline values: CDR1 MDHEN, CDR2 SYDVKM. The chain's CDR3 is CASSLTLVRGSLTGANVLTF. The CDR3 DNA reads TGTGCCAGCAGTTTAACCCTGGTCAGGGGGTCTCTAACTGGGGCCAACGTCCTGACTTTC.

The chain is built from TRBV7-8 and TRBJ2-7; TRBD1 matches 12 bases. CDR1 and CDR2 (germline): SGHVS, FQNEAQ. V gave up 4 bases and J gave up 0 bases; unmatched junction bases: 1. The CDR3 spans 15 residues. CDR3 sequence reads: CASSSGQGASYEQYF. CDR3 nucleotides: TGTGCCAGCAGCTCGGGACAGGGGGCCTCCTACGAGCAGTACTTC.

V usage is TRBV27 and J usage is TRBJ2-3; tentatively, D is TRBD1 (6 bases). V was clipped by 1 base and J by 2 bases, with 16 bases between them. Germline loops: CDR1 MNHEY, CDR2 SMNVEV (reference sequence). This CDR3 has 17 amino acids. The CDR3 region has the DNA TGTGCCAGCAGTTTATTATCCGACAGGCGCTTCACAGATACGCAGTATTTT. Amino acids: CASSLLSDRRFTDTQYF.

The gene calls are TRBV2 and TRBJ1-6; D remains unclear. Germline V gene lookup returns CDR1 SNHLY and CDR2 FYNNEI. The CDR3 has 15 amino acids. Trimming cost V 6 bases and J 0 bases, with 9 bases left between them. The CDR3 reads CASRERSSYNSPLHF. The DNA of the CDR3 is TGTGCCAGCAGGGAAAGGAGCTCCTATAATTCACCCCTCCACTTT.

J is TRBJ1-1 and V is TRBV19, with D perhaps TRBD1 (5 bases). V lost 5 bases and J 1 base, leaving 14 bases between the germline ends. CDR3 length: 15 residues. Germline CDR1 LNHDA, CDR2 SQIVND (reference sequence). This chain's CDR3 is CASSRPGGANTEAFF. CDR3 nucleotide sequence: TGTGCCAGTAGTCGTCCGGGGGGAGCGAACACTGAAGCTTTCTTT.

This chain connects TRBV24-1 to TRBJ1-5; TRBD1 might be the D (5 bases). This CDR3 contains 15 residues. CDR1 KGHDR and CDR2 SFDVKD come from the germline V gene. V dropped 4 bases and J dropped 0 bases, with 9 bases sitting between them. The CDR3 region has the DNA TGTGCCACCAGTGACCCCAGGGATAGCAATCAGCCCCAGCATTTT. Residues: CATSDPRDSNQPQHF.

The chain employs TRBV6-5 and TRBJ1-5; no definite D call. Trimming left V 2 bases short and J 4 bases short, with 6 bases between. From germline, CDR1 is MNHEY and CDR2 SVGAGI. The CDR3 is made up of 13 amino acids. Written as DNA, the CDR3 is TGTGCCAGCAGTTACGGCAGAAATCAGCCCCAGCATTTT. This codes for CASSYGRNQPQHF.

This sequence joins TRBV7-9 and TRBJ2-7, with 11 bases lining up with TRBD1. Trimming removed 4 bases from V and 1 base from J; junction bases left unmatched: 6. The CDR3 runs 16 residues. Germline-derived CDR1 and CDR2 are SEHNR and FQNEAQ (reference sequence). CDR3 sequence (DNA): TGTGCCAGCAGCTCCAGGACAGGGGGCACATCCTACGAGCAGTACTTC. Translation gives CASSSRTGGTSYEQYF.

The V gene is TRBV28, the J gene TRBJ1-5, with 7 bases lining up with TRBD1. CDR3 length: 16 residues. The germline CDR1 and CDR2 sequences are MDHEN and SYDVKM. The junction had 7 bases not matched to a gene; V was cut back by 4 bases and J by 1 base. CDR3 DNA sequence: TGTGCCAGCAGTTATAGGCCAGGGGGGAGCAATCAGCCCCAGCATTTT. Translation gives CASSYRPGGSNQPQHF.

V usage is TRBV6-2 or TRBV6-3 and J usage is TRBJ2-1, with D maybe TRBD2 (5 bases). Trimming pared 2 bases from V and 0 bases from J, leaving 14 bases between. Germline V CDR1 and CDR2: MNHEY, SVGEGT. This CDR3 contains 17 residues. DNA of the CDR3: TGTGCCAGCAGTTACCCCAGCGGTAAGAGCTCCTACAATGAGCAGTTCTTC. Translating it yields CASSYPSGKSSYNEQFF.

The rearrangement uses TRBV5-1 and TRBJ2-6; a weak D match, TRBD1 (6 bases). This CDR3 comprises 17 residues. V was cut by 4 bases and J by 0 bases, with 14 bases left in between. CDR1 is SGHRS and CDR2 is YFSETQ in the germline V gene. CDR3 nucleotide sequence: TGCGCCAGCAGCACCGGGACACCCCACTCTGGGGCCAACGTCCTGACTTTC. It yields the protein CASSTGTPHSGANVLTF.

This clone has only one observation. This chain links TRBV2 with TRBJ2-5, with 7 bases identical to TRBD1. There are 15 residues in the CDR3. J lost 3 bases, V lost 6 bases, and 10 bases had no gene match. The V gene's germline CDR1 is SNHLY and CDR2 FYNNEI. The CDR3 here is CASRAGQANKETQYF. As DNA, the CDR3 is TGTGCCAGCAGGGCAGGACAGGCAAATAAAGAGACCCAGTACTTC.

In this sample, this clone turned up a few times. The genes are TRBV5-5 and TRBJ1-6, with 9 bases that match TRBD1. CDR1 is SGHKS, CDR2 YYEKEE, per germline (reference sequence). V gave up 4 bases and J gave up 8 bases; unmatched junction bases: 10. The CDR3 sequence is 16 residues long. The CDR3 loop is CASSRTGDGVDSPLHF. The CDR3 region has the DNA TGTGCCAGCAGCCGGACAGGGGACGGTGTGGATTCACCCCTCCACTTT.

V gene TRBV7-2 combines with J gene TRBJ2-7; TRBD1 matches 7 bases. V lost 5 bases, J lost 0 bases, and 7 bases stayed unmatched. The germline CDR1 and CDR2 sequences are SGHTA and FQGNSA. CDR3 length: 15 amino acids. CDR3 region: CASSNRGVSSYEQYF. In nucleotides, the CDR3 is TGTGCCAGCAGCAACAGGGGTGTTAGCTCCTACGAGCAGTACTTC.

The chain combines TRBV2 with TRBJ2-1, with TRBD2 matching over 12 bases. The CDR3 consists of 14 residues. V trimming: 4 bases; J trimming: 5 bases; junction bases outside the gene matches: 0. Germline V lookup: CDR1 SNHLY, CDR2 FYNNEI. The chain's CDR3 is CASSGTSGDNEQFF. Written as DNA, the CDR3 is TGTGCCAGCAGTGGGACTAGCGGGGACAATGAGCAGTTCTTC.

In its sample, this clone was seen once. The V call is TRBV4-1, the J call TRBJ1-3; tentative D call: TRBD1 (6 bases). Trimming removed 5 bases from V and 2 bases from J, with 13 bases in between. The germline V gene has CDR1 MGHRA and CDR2 YSYEKL. This CDR3 has 15 residues. CDR3: CASSSTGSPGNTIYF. The CDR3 DNA is TGCGCCAGCAGCAGCACAGGGTCCCCTGGAAACACCATATATTTT.

This chain uses TRBV5-1 with TRBJ2-6; TRBD1 aligns across 9 bases. With V trimmed by 4 bases and J by 2 bases, 4 bases remained unmatched. Germline V CDR1 and CDR2: SGHRS, YFSETQ. The CDR3 has 16 residues. The chain's CDR3 is CASSLRQGAGANVLTF. The CDR3 nucleotides read TGCGCCAGCAGCCTCCGACAGGGGGCTGGGGCCAACGTCCTGACTTTC. Using reference TRBV5-1 and TRBJ2-6 for the parts outside the CDR3, the full variable domain is KAGVTQTPRYLIKTRGQQVTLSCSPISGHRSVSWYQQTPGQGLQFLFEYFSETQRNKGNFPGRFSGRQFSNSRSEMNVSTLELGDSALYLCASSLRQGAGANVLTFGAGSRLTVL.

V usage is TRBV6-5 and J usage is TRBJ1-3; 8 bases are shared with TRBD1. From germline, CDR1 is MNHEY and CDR2 SVGAGI. Germline trimming cut 8 bases from V and 2 bases from J; bases unmatched to any gene: 5. This CDR3 has 14 amino acids. The CDR3 region has the DNA TGTGCCAGCTTACAGGACAGGGCTGGAAACACCATATATTTT. Protein product: CASLQDRAGNTIYF.

The rearrangement uses TRBV18 and TRBJ1-1; a weak D match, TRBD1 (6 bases). The CDR3 sequence is 12 residues long. Germline V gives CDR1 KGHSH, CDR2 LQKENI. The V end lost 3 bases, the J end lost 6 bases, and 8 bases lay between the germline ends. The CDR3 region has the DNA TGTGCCAGCTCACCGGACAGAGCTGAAGCTTTCTTT. Protein product: CASSPDRAEAFF.